One and the same sample provided the 21 T cell receptor beta chains below, sequenced in a study of T cells in Graves' hyperthyroidism and ophthalmopathy. RNA transcripts served as the template for amplifying TCR beta CDR3 regions. HTBI primers were used for first-round RT-PCR of the TCR CDR3. TCRdb re-analysed the multiplex PCR reads in MiXCR, keeping a single row per CDR3 protein. Of roughly 570,000 distinct CDR3 sequences detected, about 45% appear once; the ten largest clones hold more than 7%. Material: peripheral blood or thyroid tissue (not recorded which). The receptors derive from a woman aged 18-35 years with Graves' hyperthyroidism.

This clonotype has a count of ten or more. The rearrangement joins TRBV2 to TRBJ2-2; D gene uncertain. The CDR3 is 11 amino acids. Germline V lookup: CDR1 SNHLY, CDR2 FYNNEI. The V gene lost 6 bases and the J gene lost 6 bases, with 5 bases spanning the gap. The DNA of the CDR3 is TGTGCCAGCAGGGCTCCCGGGGAGCTGTTTTTT. This translates into CASRAPGELFF.

This clonotype occurred many times. The chain couples TRBV6-2 or TRBV6-3 to TRBJ1-2; TRBD1 might be the D (6 bases). CDR1 and CDR2 from the germline V gene are MNHEY and SVGEGT. V lost 4 bases and J 5 bases, leaving 14 bases between the germline ends. This CDR3 spans 14 amino acids. In DNA, the CDR3 is TGTGCCAGCAGTTTCCCGGACAGCTTTTATGGCTACACCTTC. This gives the protein CASSFPDSFYGYTF.

V and J are TRBV7-9 and TRBJ2-3; D remains unclear. V was cut by 4 bases and J by 2 bases, with 19 bases left in between. This CDR3 has 17 amino acids. Germline loops: CDR1 SEHNR, CDR2 FQNEAQ (reference sequence). The CDR3 DNA sequence: TGTGCCAGCAGCTCTTTCCTCGTGCCCCTTCTCACAGATACGCAGTATTTT. Translation: CASSSFLVPLLTDTQYF.

Details on this clonotype: Just one base apart from a much larger clone, this may be a read error. The chain is built from TRBV6-5 and TRBJ2-1, with 7 nucleotides matching TRBD2. Germline V gene sequence: CDR1 MNHEY, CDR2 SVGAGI. The CDR3 is 15 amino acids. The V segment lost 6 bases and the J segment 2 bases; nucleotides outside the gene matches: 7. CDR3 protein: CASRPLAVPYNEQFF. The CDR3, as DNA: TGTGCCAGCAGACCGCTAGCGGTACCCTACAATGAGCAGTTCTTC.

This clonotype appeared a few times. V gene TRBV7-9 combines with J gene TRBJ2-6, with D uncertain. Trimming took off 3 bases at V and 15 bases at J, with 3 bases between the two ends. Germline assignment: CDR1 SEHNR and CDR2 FQNEAQ (reference sequence). The length of the CDR3 is 9 residues. This CDR3 is CASSLALTF. DNA for the CDR3: TGTGCCAGCAGCTTGGCCCTGACTTTC. Combining the CDR3 with reference TRBV7-9 and TRBJ2-6 gives the whole variable domain DTGVSQNPRHKITKRGQNVTFRCDPISEHNRLYWYRQTLGQGPEFLTYFQNEAQLEKSRLLSDRFSAERPKGSFSTLEIQRTEQGDSAMYLCASSLALTFGAGSRLTVL.

As for this clonotype: A read error is possible here, since a much larger clone lies one base away. The chain recombines TRBV6-5 with TRBJ2-6; D assignment may be TRBD1 or TRBD2 (6 bases each). The V gene's germline CDR1 is MNHEY and CDR2 SVGAGI. The CDR3 has 16 residues. V lost 6 bases and J lost 2, with 14 bases in between. This CDR3 is CASRPSGATGANVLTF. The CDR3, as DNA: TGTGCCAGCAGGCCGTCGGGGGCTACTGGGGCCAACGTCCTGACTTTC.

This clonotype appeared many times. The chain couples TRBV24-1 to TRBJ2-5; D uncertain. In germline, CDR1 is KGHDR, CDR2 SFDVKD. There are 15 residues in the CDR3. V was shortened by 4 bases and J by 1 base, with 12 bases between the two germline ends. The CDR3 reads CATSDRTVTQETQYF. The CDR3 nucleotides are TGTGCCACCAGTGACCGTACAGTGACCCAAGAGACCCAGTACTTC.

A note on this clonotype: A single base separates this from a much larger clone, so it may be a read error. The chain links TRBV7-6 to TRBJ2-7, with D perhaps assigned TRBD1 or TRBD2 (5 bases each). This CDR3 has 17 residues. The ends were cut back, 1 base at V and 6 bases at J, with 22 bases in the middle. Germline values: CDR1 SGHVS, CDR2 FNYEAQ. The CDR3 sequence: CASSLESLEGMTGEQYF. The CDR3 DNA follows: TGTGCCAGCAGCTTAGAGTCGCTAGAGGGGATGACGGGCGAGCAGTACTTC.

There are many counts of this clonotype. This chain joins TRBV19 and TRBJ2-6; D unresolved. Deletions cut 3 bases from V and 1 base from J, with 4 bases between. This CDR3 has 14 amino acids. CDR1 is LNHDA and CDR2 is SQIVND in the germline V gene (reference sequence). The CDR3 reads CASSMGSGANVLTF. As DNA, the CDR3 is TGTGCCAGTAGTATGGGGTCTGGGGCCAACGTCCTGACTTTC.

CDR3 DNA: TGTGCCAGCAGTCAACTAGCGGGAGTCTACGAGCAGTACTTC. Protein product: CASSQLAGVYEQYF. V is TRBV27 and J is TRBJ2-7, with 11 bases matching TRBD2. Per germline, CDR1 MNHEY and CDR2 SMNVEV (reference sequence). The CDR3 covers 14 residues. V shed 5 bases and J 3 bases; nucleotides not matched to a gene: 3.

In regard to this clonotype: Since a much larger clone is just one base distant, this may be a read error. The rearrangement joins TRBV6-5 to TRBJ2-5, with D perhaps being TRBD1 or TRBD2 (5 bases each). The CDR3 contains 15 residues. Germline V gives CDR1 MNHEY, CDR2 SVGAGI. This CDR3 is CATSYGTVGKETQYF. The CDR3 DNA reads TGTGCCACCAGTTACGGGACCGTGGGAAAAGAGACCCAGTACTTC.

A remark on this clonotype: Germline and junction disagree at one end, which may indicate a read error. The V and J genes are TRBV7-6 and TRBJ2-7; D not resolved. The CDR3 contains 12 residues. From germline, CDR1 is SGHVS and CDR2 FNYEAQ. In DNA, the CDR3 is TGTGCTAGCATCAGGTCACCCTACGAGCAGTACTTC. It translates to CASIRSPYEQYF.

In its sample, this clonotype was seen many times. The chain links TRBV4-1 to TRBJ1-2; D perhaps matches TRBD1 (5 bases). CDR3 length: 16 amino acids. V was shortened by 1 base and J by 2 bases, with 14 bases between the two germline ends. CDR1 MGHRA and CDR2 YSYEKL come from the germline V gene. The CDR3 DNA reads as TGCGCCAGCAGCCAAGTGTGGGACGGACCCAACTATGGCTACACCTTC. Translated: CASSQVWDGPNYGYTF.

The chain links TRBV5-1 to TRBJ1-1; 9 bases map to TRBD1. The germline CDR1 and CDR2 sequences are SGHRS and YFSETQ. This CDR3 is 16 amino acids long. The ends lost 0 bases at V and 2 bases at J; junction bases unmatched: 5. The CDR3 nucleotides are TGCGCCAGCAGCTTGGACGATACAGGGGGCAACACTGAAGCTTTCTTT. Its protein is CASSLDDTGGNTEAFF. Based on the CDR3 plus reference TRBV5-1 and TRBJ1-1, the full variable domain is KAGVTQTPRYLIKTRGQQVTLSCSPISGHRSVSWYQQTPGQGLQFLFEYFSETQRNKGNFPGRFSGRQFSNSRSEMNVSTLELGDSALYLCASSLDDTGGNTEAFFGQGTRLTVV.

This clonotype was seen at least ten times. The chain joins TRBV20-1 to TRBJ2-7; 7 bases map to TRBD2. The germline V gene has CDR1 DFQATT and CDR2 SNEGSKA (reference sequence). The CDR3 sequence is 14 residues long. V lost 0 bases and J lost 5; bases outside the gene matches: 7. This CDR3 is CSARDGGGLDEQYF. The CDR3 region has the DNA TGCAGTGCTAGAGATGGGGGGGGACTGGACGAGCAGTACTTC.

The chain has TRBV7-3 and TRBJ1-6; D uncertain. The germline V gene encodes CDR1 SGHTA and CDR2 FQGTGA. CDR3 length: 14 amino acids. Trimming removed 2 bases at V and 10 bases at J, with 12 bases between. The chain's CDR3 is CASSLDGRQSPLHF. The CDR3 DNA is TGTGCCAGCAGCTTAGATGGTCGCCAGTCACCCCTCCACTTT.

The J gene is TRBJ1-1, the V gene TRBV7-2, with a weak D call TRBD1 (5 bases). CDR1 and CDR2 from the germline V gene are SGHTA and FQGNSA. The V and J ends lost 3 bases and 11 bases respectively, with 10 bases between them. The CDR3 runs to 11 residues. CDR3 DNA: TGTGCCAGCAGCTTGGCCAGGGTTGCTTTCTTT. Translated, it gives CASSLARVAFF.

This clonotype has a count of ten or more. The rearrangement joins TRBV7-8 to TRBJ1-4; a weak D match, TRBD1 (5 bases). V shed 4 bases and J shed 3 bases, with 12 bases lying between them. CDR3 length equals 15 residues. Germline V lookup: CDR1 SGHVS, CDR2 FQNEAQ. This chain's CDR3 is CASSSRDFSNEKLFF. CDR3 nucleotides: TGTGCCAGCAGCTCTCGGGACTTTTCTAATGAAAAACTGTTTTTT.

The table lists this clonotype with many counts. This chain connects TRBV7-8 to TRBJ1-1, with D uncertain. Trimming cost V 0 bases and J 4 bases, with 9 bases left between them. Germline assignment: CDR1 SGHVS and CDR2 FQNEAQ. CDR3 length: 14 amino acids. The CDR3 loop reads CASSLAGRTTEAFF. In DNA, the CDR3 is TGTGCCAGCAGCTTAGCTGGACGGACCACTGAAGCTTTCTTT.

The chain links TRBV10-3 to TRBJ2-7; 8 bases match TRBD2. The trim removed 0 bases at V and 1 base at J, leaving 14 bases unmatched. From germline, CDR1 is ENHRY and CDR2 SYGVKD. The CDR3 contains 19 residues. The CDR3, as DNA: TGTGCCATCAGTGAGTCCGCGGGGGGCAGCGGGGCTTCATCCTACGAGCAGTACTTC. Its protein product is CAISESAGGSGASSYEQYF.

This chain uses TRBV24-1 with TRBJ2-7; D is ambiguous. The CDR3 covers 13 residues. Germline V CDR1 and CDR2: KGHDR, SFDVKD. V lost 7 bases to trimming and J lost 1 base, with 10 bases between them. CDR3 amino acids: CATRDHGSYEQYF. The DNA of the CDR3 is TGTGCCACCAGAGATCACGGATCCTACGAGCAGTACTTC.